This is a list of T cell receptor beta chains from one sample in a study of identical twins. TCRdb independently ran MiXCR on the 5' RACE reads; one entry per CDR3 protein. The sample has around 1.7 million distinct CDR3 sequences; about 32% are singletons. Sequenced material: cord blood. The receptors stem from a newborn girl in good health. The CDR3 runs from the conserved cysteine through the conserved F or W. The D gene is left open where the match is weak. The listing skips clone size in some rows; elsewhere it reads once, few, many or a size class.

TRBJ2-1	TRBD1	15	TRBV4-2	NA	CASSRLLRDSNEQFF	TGTGCCAGCAGCCGACTCCTGAGGGACAGCAATGAGCAGTTCTTC
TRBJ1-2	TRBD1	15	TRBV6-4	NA	CASSEGTGYSYGYTF	TGTGCCAGCAGTGAGGGGACAGGGTACAGCTATGGCTACACCTTC
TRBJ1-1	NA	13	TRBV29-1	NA	CSVESGGITEAFF	TGCAGCGTTGAAAGCGGGGGAATCACTGAAGCTTTCTTT
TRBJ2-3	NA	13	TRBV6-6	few	CASSYWTVDTQYF	TGTGCCAGCAGTTACTGGACAGTAGATACGCAGTATTTT
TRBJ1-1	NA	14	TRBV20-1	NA	CSARAGRVNTEAFF	TGCAGTGCTAGAGCGGGCAGGGTGAACACTGAAGCTTTCTTT
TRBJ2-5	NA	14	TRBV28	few	CASSLEATPETQYF	TGTGCCAGCAGTTTAGAGGCAACCCCAGAGACCCAGTACTTC
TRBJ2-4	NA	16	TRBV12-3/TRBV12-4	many	CASSLSDAGAKNIQYF	TGTGCCAGCAGTTTATCGGATGCGGGAGCCAAAAACATTCAGTACTTC
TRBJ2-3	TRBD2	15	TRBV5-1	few	CASKSAGGPMDTQYF	TGCGCCAGCAAATCAGCGGGAGGGCCAATGGATACGCAGTATTTT
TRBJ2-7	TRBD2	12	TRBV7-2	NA	CASSLVGREEYF	TGTGCCAGCAGCTTAGTTGGGAGGGAGGAGTACTTC
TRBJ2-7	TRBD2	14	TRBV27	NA	CASKLAGMGYEQYF	TGTGCCAGCAAACTAGCGGGAATGGGGTACGAGCAGTACTTC
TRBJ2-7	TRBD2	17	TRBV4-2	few	CASSQYTGTSAYNEQYF	TGTGCCAGCAGCCAGTACACCGGGACTAGTGCCTACAATGAGCAGTACTTC
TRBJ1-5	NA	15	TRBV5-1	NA	CACSLDSGLNQPQHF	TGCGCCTGCAGCTTGGACTCAGGGCTCAATCAGCCCCAGCATTTT
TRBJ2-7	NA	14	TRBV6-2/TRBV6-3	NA	CASSGASGVEEQYF	TGTGCCAGCAGTGGGGCCTCAGGGGTCGAGGAGCAGTACTTC
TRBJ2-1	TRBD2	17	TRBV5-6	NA	CASSLVGSWTSSNEQFF	TGTGCCAGCAGCTTGGTTGGGTCTTGGACTAGCAGCAATGAGCAGTTCTTC
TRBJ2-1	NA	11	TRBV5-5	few	CASLLRDEQFF	TGTGCCAGCCTGTTGAGGGATGAGCAGTTCTTC
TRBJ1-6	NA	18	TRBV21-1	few	CASSKAPFGGRSDSPLHF	TGTGCCAGCAGCAAAGCTCCCTTTGGAGGGAGATCGGATTCACCCCTCCACTTT
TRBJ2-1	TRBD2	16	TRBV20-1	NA	CSAKDAGRSSYNEQFF	TGCAGTGCTAAAGATGCCGGGAGGAGCTCCTACAATGAGCAGTTCTTC
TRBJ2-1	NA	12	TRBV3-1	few	CASSLQGGEQFF	TGTGCCAGCAGCCTACAGGGAGGGGAGCAGTTCTTC
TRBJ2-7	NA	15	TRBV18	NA	CASSQGPHTGYEQYF	TGTGCCAGCTCACAGGGACCCCACACAGGCTACGAGCAGTACTTC
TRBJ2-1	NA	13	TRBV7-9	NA	CACSLGREDEQFF	TGTGCCTGCAGCTTAGGTAGGGAGGATGAGCAGTTCTTC
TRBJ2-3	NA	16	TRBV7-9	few	CASSTVWAGRTDTQYF	TGTGCCAGCAGCACCGTATGGGCGGGGAGGACAGATACGCAGTATTTT
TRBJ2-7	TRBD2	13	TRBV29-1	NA	CSVRGSGRNEQYF	TGCAGCGTTCGGGGTAGCGGGAGGAACGAGCAGTACTTC
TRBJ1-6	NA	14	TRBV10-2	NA	CASGGWTVNSPLHF	TGCGCCAGCGGAGGGTGGACGGTGAATTCGCCCCTCCACTTT
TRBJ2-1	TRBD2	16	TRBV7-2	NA	CASSPQPSGGAGEQFF	TGTGCCAGCAGCCCCCAGCCTAGCGGGGGGGCCGGTGAGCAGTTCTTC
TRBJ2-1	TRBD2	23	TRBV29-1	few	CSVEVGRLYNIARGGHWGNEQFF	TGCAGCGTTGAGGTGGGCCGATTATACAATATAGCCCGGGGGGGCCATTGGGGCAATGAGCAGTTCTTC
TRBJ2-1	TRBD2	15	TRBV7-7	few	CASSGGAAGDNEQFF	TGTGCTAGCAGCGGGGGGGCGGCGGGCGACAATGAGCAGTTCTTC
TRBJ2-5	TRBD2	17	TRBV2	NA	CASSESRVAGRQETQYF	TGTGCCAGCAGTGAAAGTAGGGTAGCGGGGCGTCAAGAGACCCAGTACTTC
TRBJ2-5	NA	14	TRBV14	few	CASSQRDFGETQYF	TGTGCCAGCAGCCAGAGGGACTTTGGGGAGACCCAGTACTTC
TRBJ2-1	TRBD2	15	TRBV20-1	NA	CSASQLAGAYNEQFF	TGCAGTGCTAGCCAATTAGCGGGGGCCTACAATGAGCAGTTCTTC
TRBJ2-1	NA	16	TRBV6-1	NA	CASSDLLREAYNEQFF	TGTGCCAGCAGTGATCTGCTTCGTGAGGCCTACAATGAGCAGTTCTTC
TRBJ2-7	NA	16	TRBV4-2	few	CASSQSVRGLYYEQYF	TGTGCCAGCAGCCAGAGCGTCCGGGGACTTTACTACGAGCAGTACTTC
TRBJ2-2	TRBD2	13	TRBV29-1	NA	CSVISGRSGELFF	TGCAGCGTCATAAGCGGGAGAAGCGGGGAGCTGTTTTTT
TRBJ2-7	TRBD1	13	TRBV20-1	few	CSAKDRISYEQYF	TGCAGTGCTAAGGACAGGATCTCCTACGAGCAGTACTTC
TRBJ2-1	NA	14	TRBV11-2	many	CASSLTAPVGEQFF	TGTGCCAGCAGCTTGACCGCCCCGGTGGGTGAGCAGTTCTTC
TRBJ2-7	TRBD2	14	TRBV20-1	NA	CSANLGGGPYEQYF	TGCAGTGCCAACCTGGGCGGGGGGCCGTACGAGCAGTACTTC
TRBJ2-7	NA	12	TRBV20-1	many	CSASGRGYEQYF	TGCAGTGCTAGCGGGAGAGGGTACGAGCAGTACTTC
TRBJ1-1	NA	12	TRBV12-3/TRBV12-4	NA	CASSLNGVEAFF	TGTGCCAGCAGTTTGAATGGGGTCGAAGCTTTCTTT
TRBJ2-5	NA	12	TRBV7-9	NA	CASSVLEETQYF	TGTGCCAGCAGCGTCCTAGAAGAGACCCAGTACTTC
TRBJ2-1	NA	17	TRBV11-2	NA	CASSSNDRTQTYNEQFF	TGTGCCAGCAGCTCCAACGACAGGACCCAAACCTACAATGAGCAGTTCTTC
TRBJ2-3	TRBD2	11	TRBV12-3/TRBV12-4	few	CSSGKTDTQYF	TGTTCCAGCGGGAAAACAGATACGCAGTATTTT
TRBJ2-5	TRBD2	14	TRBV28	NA	CASCGLAGVETQYF	TGTGCCAGCTGCGGACTAGCGGGAGTAGAGACCCAGTACTTC
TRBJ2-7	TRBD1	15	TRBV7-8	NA	CASSPDRGAGYEQYF	TGTGCCAGCAGCCCAGACAGGGGCGCAGGCTACGAGCAGTACTTC